This TCR beta chain was obtained from a study of response to subunit inactivated influenza vaccine. This clonotype was seen a few times. From the RT-PCR reads, TCRdb called clonotypes with MiXCR, one entry per CDR3 protein. The data show some 550,000 distinct CDR3 sequences, roughly 25% seen once. These same data were also listed under a study on T cells expressing NK-cell markers. As that report states: The cDNA for TCR beta came from 5'RACE template switching with UMIs. Dominant NKG2C+ clonotypes accounted for about 1.0-8% of CD8+ T cells in more than 5 donors.

The sequence was obtained from a man in his forties or fifties who received an inactivated influenza vaccine. The sample consisted of CD4+ T cells sorted from PBMCs, taken 11 to 12 days after vaccination.

The CDR3 coding sequence is TGCGCCAGCAGCTTGGATTTGAGGGAAATAATGAACACTGAAGCTTTCTTT. Its protein is CASSLDLREIMNTEAFF. The chain couples TRBV5-1 to TRBJ1-1, with D unresolved. With 0 bases removed from V and 0 bases from J, the gap between germline ends came to 15 bases. The CDR3 has 17 amino acids. Germline-derived CDR1 and CDR2 are SGHRS and YFSETQ.